This T cell receptor beta chain was sequenced during a study of response to subunit inactivated influenza vaccine. Study outcomes and limitations: Researchers suggested that each seasonal influenza vaccination recruits few new T cells.

This clonotype was counted only a few times. What it binds is not known. TCRdb ran MiXCR on the RT-PCR reads and lists one entry per CDR3 protein. The data hold hundreds of thousands of distinct CDR3 sequences, with approximately 15% observed a single time. Looked up from germline, CDR1 is LNHDA and CDR2 is SQIVND (reference sequence). With 5 bases removed from V and 3 bases from J, the gap between germline ends came to 25 bases. CDR3 length: 18 amino acids. The sequence was obtained from a man aged 50-59 years who received an inactivated influenza vaccine. The V gene is TRBV19, the J gene TRBJ2-5; D not certain. Specimen: PBMCs from blood, collected around 15 days before vaccination. The CDR3 DNA reads as TGTGCCAGTAGTTCATACAACTTCGACGGGTTTAGTAAAGAGACCCAGTACTTC. Translation gives CASSSYNFDGFSKETQYF.